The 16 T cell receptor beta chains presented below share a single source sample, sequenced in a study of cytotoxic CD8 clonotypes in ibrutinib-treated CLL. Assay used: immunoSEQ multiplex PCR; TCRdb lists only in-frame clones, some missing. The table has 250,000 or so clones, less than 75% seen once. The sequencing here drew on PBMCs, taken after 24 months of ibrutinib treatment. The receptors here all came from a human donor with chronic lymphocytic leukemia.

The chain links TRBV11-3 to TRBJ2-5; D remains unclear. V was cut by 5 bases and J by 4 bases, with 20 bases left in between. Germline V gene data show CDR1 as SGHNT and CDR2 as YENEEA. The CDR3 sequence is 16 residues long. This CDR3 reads CASSTHFVLYLETQYF. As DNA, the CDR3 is TGTGCCAGCAGCACACACTTCGTGCTCTACTTAGAGACCCAGTACTTC.

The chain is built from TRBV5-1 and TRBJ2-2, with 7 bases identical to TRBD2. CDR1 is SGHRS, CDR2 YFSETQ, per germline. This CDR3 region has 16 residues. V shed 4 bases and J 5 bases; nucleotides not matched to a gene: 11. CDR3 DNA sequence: TGCGCCAGCAGCCCAACCTCCGGGGGGATTACCGGGGAGCTGTTTTTT. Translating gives CASSPTSGGITGELFF.

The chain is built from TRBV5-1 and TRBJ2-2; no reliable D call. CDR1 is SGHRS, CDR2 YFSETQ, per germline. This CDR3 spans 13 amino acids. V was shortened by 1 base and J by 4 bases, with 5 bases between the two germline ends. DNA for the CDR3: TGCGCCAGCAGCTTGCTGAGCACCGGGGAGCTGTTTTTT. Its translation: CASSLLSTGELFF.

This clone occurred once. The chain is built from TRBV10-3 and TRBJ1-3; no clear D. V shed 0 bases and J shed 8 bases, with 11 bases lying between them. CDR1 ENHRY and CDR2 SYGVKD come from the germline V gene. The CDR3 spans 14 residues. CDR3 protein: CAISESTSWDTIYF. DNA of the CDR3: TGTGCCATCAGTGAGTCGACTTCTTGGGACACCATATATTTT.

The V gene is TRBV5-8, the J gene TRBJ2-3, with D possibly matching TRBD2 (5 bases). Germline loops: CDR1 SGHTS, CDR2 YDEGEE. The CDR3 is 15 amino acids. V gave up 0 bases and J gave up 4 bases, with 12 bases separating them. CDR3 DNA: TGTGCCAGCAGCTTGGTCCACGCGGGCGCAGATACGCAGTATTTT. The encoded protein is CASSLVHAGADTQYF. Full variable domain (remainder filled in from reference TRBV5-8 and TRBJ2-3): EAGVTQSPTHLIKTRGQQATLRCSPISGHTSVYWYQQALGLGLQFLLWYDEGEERNRGNFPPRFSGRQFPNYSSELNVNALELEDSALYLCASSLVHAGADTQYFGPGTRLTVL.

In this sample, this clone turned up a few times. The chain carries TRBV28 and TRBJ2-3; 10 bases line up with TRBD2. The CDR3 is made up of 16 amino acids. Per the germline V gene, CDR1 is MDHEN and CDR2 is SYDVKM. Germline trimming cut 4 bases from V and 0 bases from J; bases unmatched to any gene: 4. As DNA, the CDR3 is TGTGCCAGCAGTTCCGTGACTAGCGGGAGCACAGATACGCAGTATTTT. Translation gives CASSSVTSGSTDTQYF. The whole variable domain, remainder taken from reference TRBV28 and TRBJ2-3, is DVKVTQSSRYLVKRTGEKVFLECVQDMDHENMFWYRQDPGLGLRLIYFSYDVKMKEKGDIPEGYSVSREKKERFSLILESASTNQTSMYLCASSSVTSGSTDTQYFGPGTRLTVL.

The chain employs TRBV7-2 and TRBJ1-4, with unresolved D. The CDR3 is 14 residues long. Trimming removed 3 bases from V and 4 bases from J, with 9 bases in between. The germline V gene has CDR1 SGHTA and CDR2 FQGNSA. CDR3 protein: CASSLGMFNEKLFF. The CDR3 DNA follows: TGTGCCAGCAGCTTGGGCATGTTTAATGAAAAACTGTTTTTT.

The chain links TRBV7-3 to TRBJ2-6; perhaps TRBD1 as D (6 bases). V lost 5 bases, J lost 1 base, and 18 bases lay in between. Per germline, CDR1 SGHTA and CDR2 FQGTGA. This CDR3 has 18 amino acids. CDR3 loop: CASSPYTGLVSGANVLTF. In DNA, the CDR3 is TGTGCCAGCAGCCCATACACAGGGTTGGTTTCTGGGGCCAACGTCCTGACTTTC.

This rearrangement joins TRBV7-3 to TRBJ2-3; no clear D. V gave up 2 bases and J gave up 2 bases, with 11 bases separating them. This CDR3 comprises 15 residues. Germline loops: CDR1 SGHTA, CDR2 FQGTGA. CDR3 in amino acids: CASSLEGRPTDTQYF. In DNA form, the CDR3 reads TGTGCCAGCAGCTTAGAAGGCCGCCCCACAGATACGCAGTATTTT.

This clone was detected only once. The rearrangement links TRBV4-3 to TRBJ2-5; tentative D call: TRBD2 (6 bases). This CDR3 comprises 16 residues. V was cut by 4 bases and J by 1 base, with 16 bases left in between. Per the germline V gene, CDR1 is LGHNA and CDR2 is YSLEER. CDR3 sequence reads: CASSPRWGSGQETQYF. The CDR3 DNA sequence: TGCGCCAGCAGCCCAAGGTGGGGTAGCGGCCAAGAGACCCAGTACTTC.

The CDR3: CAWSVRVDREQYF. DNA for the CDR3: TGTGCCTGGAGTGTAAGGGTGGATAGAGAGCAGTACTTC. V gene TRBV30 combines with J gene TRBJ2-7; D is unresolved. Trimming removed 0 bases at V and 7 bases at J, with 13 bases between. Germline V lookup: CDR1 GTSNPN, CDR2 SVGIG (reference sequence). This CDR3 is built from 13 residues.

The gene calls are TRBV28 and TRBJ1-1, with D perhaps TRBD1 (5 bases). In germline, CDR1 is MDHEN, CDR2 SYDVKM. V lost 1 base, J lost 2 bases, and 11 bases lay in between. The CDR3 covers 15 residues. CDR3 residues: CASSLLGEANTEAFF. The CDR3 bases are TGTGCCAGCAGTTTATTGGGGGAGGCAAACACTGAAGCTTTCTTT.

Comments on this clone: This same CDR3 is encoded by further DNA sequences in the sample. The CDR3 here is CASSSTGYNEQFF. The DNA for the CDR3 is TGTGCCAGCAGCTCGACAGGGTACAATGAGCAGTTCTTC. The genes are TRBV6-5 and TRBJ2-1; 7 nucleotides align to TRBD1. V was clipped by 6 bases and J by 4 bases; unmatched bases: 3. CDR1 and CDR2 from the germline V gene are MNHEY and SVGAGI. The CDR3 runs to 13 residues.

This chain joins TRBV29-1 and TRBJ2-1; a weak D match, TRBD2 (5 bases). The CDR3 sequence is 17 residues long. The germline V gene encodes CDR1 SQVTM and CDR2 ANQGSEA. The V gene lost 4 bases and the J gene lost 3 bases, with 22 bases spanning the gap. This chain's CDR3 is CSVGRNLAEGYYNEQFF. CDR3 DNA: TGCAGCGTTGGCCGGAACCTAGCAGAGGGTTACTACAATGAGCAGTTCTTC.

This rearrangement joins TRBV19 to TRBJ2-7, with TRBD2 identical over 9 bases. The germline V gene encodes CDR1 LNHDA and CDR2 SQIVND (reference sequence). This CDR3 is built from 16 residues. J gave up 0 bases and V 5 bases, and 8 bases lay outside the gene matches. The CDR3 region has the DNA TGTGCCAGTAGTCCCTCTAGCGGGACACTCTCCTACGAGCAGTACTTC. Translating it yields CASSPSSGTLSYEQYF.

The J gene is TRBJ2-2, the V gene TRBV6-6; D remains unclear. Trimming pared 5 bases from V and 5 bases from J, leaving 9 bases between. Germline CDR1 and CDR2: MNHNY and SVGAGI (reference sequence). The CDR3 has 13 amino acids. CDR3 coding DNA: TGTGCCAGCAGTACTTCCCAGACCGGGGAGCTGTTTTTT. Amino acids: CASSTSQTGELFF.